Presented here are 30 T cell receptor beta chains from one specimen sequenced in a study of monozygotic twins with inflammatory bowel disease. From the 5' RACE reads, TCRdb lists one entry per CDR3 protein and no DNA. In total, the table holds 350,000 to 400,000 distinct CDR3 sequences. Sequences were obtained from blood. These TCRs come from a human donor with ulcerative colitis or Crohn's disease, or a healthy co-twin of an affected twin (not recorded which).

The V and J genes are TRBV4-1 and TRBJ2-5; without DNA, the TCRdb call of TRBD1 cannot be checked. This CDR3 contains 15 residues. Per the germline V gene, CDR1 is MGHRA and CDR2 is YSYEKL. CDR3 protein: CASSLNGQGQETQYF.

The V and J genes are TRBV7-2 and TRBJ2-3; the TRBD1 assignment by TCRdb is unverifiable without DNA. The germline V gene has CDR1 SGHTA and CDR2 FQGNSA. The CDR3 totals 15 residues. The CDR3 reads CASSWGGSRTDTQYF.

The V call is TRBV12-3 or TRBV12-4, the J call TRBJ1-1. The CDR3 length is 15 residues. This CDR3 is CASTFSSQVYNEAFF.

The chain couples TRBV7-2 to TRBJ2-7. Germline assignment: CDR1 SGHTA and CDR2 FQGNSA. This CDR3 contains 15 residues. The CDR3: CASSFSGGYSYEQYF.

J is TRBJ2-5 and V is TRBV14; TCRdb picks TRBD1, but there is no DNA to check that call. Looked up from germline, CDR1 is SGHDN and CDR2 is FVKESK. The CDR3 length is 18 residues. CDR3: CASSQPKGRGEPQETQYF.

The CDR3: CAQEQGTGNTIYF. This sequence joins TRBV30 and TRBJ1-3; checking the TCRdb D call of TRBD1 is not possible without DNA. Per the germline V gene, CDR1 is GTSNPN and CDR2 is SVGIG (reference sequence). The CDR3 loop spans 13 amino acids.

J is TRBJ2-5 and V is TRBV6-1; with no DNA, the TCRdb D assignment of TRBD1 cannot be verified. The CDR3 covers 15 residues. CDR1 is MNHNS, CDR2 SASEGT, per germline. Here the CDR3 reads CASTLTGQSQETQYF.

The J gene is TRBJ2-1, the V gene TRBV29-1; TCRdb returns TRBD2, unconfirmable since there is no DNA. Germline loops: CDR1 SQVTM, CDR2 ANQGSEA. The CDR3 consists of 14 residues. The CDR3 sequence is CSVDEAGGYNEQFF.

V gene TRBV7-2 combines with J gene TRBJ2-1; the TCRdb D gene call, TRBD1, has no DNA to confirm it. The CDR3 covers 12 residues. Germline lookup yields CDR1 SGHTA and CDR2 FQGNSA. Here the CDR3 reads CASRPDRGEQFF.

This rearrangement joins TRBV12-3 or TRBV12-4 to TRBJ2-7; as DNA is missing, the TRBD1 call by TCRdb cannot be tested. The CDR3 has 15 residues. The CDR3 spells CASSLIQGEVYEQYF.

This chain connects TRBV7-2 to TRBJ2-2. Germline V gene sequence: CDR1 SGHTA, CDR2 FQGNSA. The CDR3 runs 16 residues. This chain's CDR3 is CASSLAGVPNTGELFF.

The V call is TRBV6-2 or TRBV6-3, the J call TRBJ2-6. The CDR3 contains 15 residues. Per germline, CDR1 MNHEY and CDR2 SVGEGT. CDR3 amino acids: CASSYRGTGANVLTF.

The rearrangement uses TRBV5-6 and TRBJ2-3; the TRBD2 assignment by TCRdb is unverifiable without DNA. This CDR3 is built from 17 residues. Per germline, CDR1 SGHDT and CDR2 YYEEEE. CDR3 amino acids: CASSLAARRGGTDTQYF.

This chain joins TRBV5-1 and TRBJ2-2. Germline loops: CDR1 SGHRS, CDR2 YFSETQ. The CDR3 spans 15 residues. CDR3 protein: CASSLEPANTGELFF. Using reference TRBV5-1 and TRBJ2-2 for the parts outside the CDR3, the full variable domain is KAGVTQTPRYLIKTRGQQVTLSCSPISGHRSVSWYQQTPGQGLQFLFEYFSETQRNKGNFPGRFSGRQFSNSRSEMNVSTLELGDSALYLCASSLEPANTGELFFGEGSRLTVL.

The V gene is TRBV5-1, the J gene TRBJ2-7; with no DNA, the TCRdb D assignment of TRBD2 cannot be verified. Germline CDR1 reads SGHRS; CDR2 reads YFSETQ. The CDR3 totals 13 residues. This CDR3 reads CASSGPAAVEQYF.

The rearrangement links TRBV4-1 to TRBJ2-1; absent DNA, TCRdb's TRBD2 call cannot be checked. CDR3 size: 14 residues. Germline lookup yields CDR1 MGHRA and CDR2 YSYEKL. This chain's CDR3 is CASSQVKAGGEQFF.

This sequence joins TRBV7-9 and TRBJ2-3; the TCRdb D gene call, TRBD1, has no DNA to confirm it. Germline V gives CDR1 SEHNR, CDR2 FQNEAQ (reference sequence). The CDR3 extends over 16 amino acids. The CDR3 protein is CASSPYRGQWTDTQYF.

The chain employs TRBV5-4 and TRBJ2-2; TCRdb indicates TRBD1, and absent DNA this call remains unverified. Germline CDR1 reads SGHNT; CDR2 reads YYREEE (reference sequence). The CDR3 is made up of 15 amino acids. CDR3 amino acids: CASSLNREVTGELFF.

This chain joins TRBV28 and TRBJ1-3; without DNA, the TCRdb call of TRBD1 cannot be checked. Germline V gene data show CDR1 as MDHEN and CDR2 as SYDVKM. The CDR3 is 14 amino acids. CDR3 sequence: CASRQRYSGNTIYF. The full variable domain, rest sourced from reference TRBV28 and TRBJ1-3, is DVKVTQSSRYLVKRTGEKVFLECVQDMDHENMFWYRQDPGLGLRLIYFSYDVKMKEKGDIPEGYSVSREKKERFSLILESASTNQTSMYLCASRQRYSGNTIYFGEGSWLTVV.

The chain recombines TRBV5-6 with TRBJ1-6; checking the TCRdb D call of TRBD1 is not possible without DNA. The CDR3 has 14 residues. Germline CDR1 and CDR2: SGHDT and YYEEEE. The CDR3 sequence: CASSQGQGFSPLHF.

J is TRBJ1-1 and V is TRBV18. The CDR3 extends over 15 amino acids. Germline lookup yields CDR1 KGHSH and CDR2 LQKENI. CDR3 sequence: CASSPTGGDGTEAFF.

This chain uses TRBV20-1 with TRBJ2-5; the TCRdb D gene call, TRBD2, has no DNA to confirm it. The length of the CDR3 is 15 residues. Per the germline V gene, CDR1 is DFQATT and CDR2 is SNEGSKA (reference sequence). The CDR3 loop reads CSARHIAGGWKTQYF.

The CDR3 protein is CATVQGGNTEAFF. The J gene is TRBJ1-1, the V gene TRBV6-6. This CDR3 contains 13 residues. Germline lookup yields CDR1 MNHNY and CDR2 SVGAGI (reference sequence).

The J gene is TRBJ1-3, the V gene TRBV6-1; the D call of TRBD1 rests on TCRdb alone, since no DNA is present to check it. The CDR3 is 17 amino acids. The germline gives CDR1 MNHNS, CDR2 SASEGT. The CDR3 is CASTPRGQGAGGNTIYF.

The V and J genes are TRBV2 and TRBJ1-5; TCRdb proposes TRBD1, but this gene call is untestable without DNA. The CDR3 is 15 residues long. The germline CDR1 and CDR2 sequences are SNHLY and FYNNEI. The CDR3 is CASTKQGIDNQPQHF. The full variable domain, with the rest looked up from reference TRBV2 and TRBJ1-5, is EPEVTQTPSHQVTQMGQEVILRCVPISNHLYFYWYRQILGQKVEFLVSFYNNEISEKSEIFDDQFSVERPDGSNFTLKIRSTKLEDSAMYFCASTKQGIDNQPQHFGDGTRLSIL.

The CDR3 is CASSQGEETYEQYF. The chain employs TRBV4-2 and TRBJ2-7; the TCRdb call, TRBD2, lacks DNA for checking. The germline V gene encodes CDR1 LGHNA and CDR2 YNFKEQ. The CDR3 extends over 14 amino acids.

The chain recombines TRBV7-2 with TRBJ2-1. Germline CDR1 reads SGHTA; CDR2 reads FQGNSA. The CDR3 has 11 residues. CDR3 protein: CASSSAFEQFF.

V usage is TRBV12-3 or TRBV12-4 and J usage is TRBJ2-7. The CDR3 spans 15 residues. The CDR3: CASSLTGRRSYEQYF.

The chain uses TRBV24-1 and TRBJ2-2; TCRdb outputs TRBD2, but without DNA this stays unchecked. The germline gives CDR1 KGHDR, CDR2 SFDVKD. CDR3 length equals 14 residues. The CDR3 here is CATATRELTGELFF.

The V gene is TRBV11-2, the J gene TRBJ2-7; TCRdb proposes TRBD1, but this gene call is untestable without DNA. Germline assignment: CDR1 SGHAT and CDR2 FQNNGV. The length of the CDR3 is 16 residues. The CDR3 spells CASSLFAGTGSYEQYF.